This T cell receptor beta chain came from a study of cytomegalovirus exposure and HLA in healthy donors (TCRdb year 2017). Context from the whole study: An earlier analysis of under 600 of the donors reported about 250 Gb of sequence data and around 120 million unique TCR beta sequences from approximately 180 million T cells. An early release that covered about 600 HLA-typed donors contained around 300 gigabases of sequencing data and around 85 million unique TCR sequences. The genetic ancestry cluster associated with self-reported Caucasian donors included 81% of the 350 to 500 genotyped donors. The study was designed to test whether signatures of past pathogen exposure could be identified by cataloging public T cell receptors. The T cell repertoires of several hundred subjects were profiled by immunosequencing and related to cytomegalovirus serostatus. Besides the first cohort of hundreds of subjects, a separate validation cohort made up of 120 or so different subjects was used. To predict cytomegalovirus infection status, the study brought together high-throughput TCR immunosequencing, statistical association of individual TCRs with disease status, and machine learning. In a later analysis, previously published TCR beta repertoires from hundreds of donors were re-analyzed and high-resolution HLA genotyping was added so that TCR occurrence patterns could be studied. Rather than using new phenotypic data, the later analysis identified candidate immune exposures from TCR beta sequences and from how often those sequences occurred across donors. To decide whether each TCR beta V gene segment behaved as functional or pseudogenic, an earlier analysis of approximately 620 of the donors relied on high-throughput TCR beta sequencing. Donor age, sex, ethnicity and CMV serostatus were compiled alongside the repertoire data. In a later genetic analysis, genome-wide SNP genotypes for about 55% of the 666 donors were used, and that subset was treated as a discovery cohort. All discovery cohort repertoires had been generated on a single sequencing platform. HLA typing included class I and class II loci at four-digit resolution. Typing coverage varied by locus: 629-630 donors for A, B, C, DRB1 and DQB1; approximately 500 for DQA1; about 570 for DPA1; fewer than 480 for DPB1. Four to six DR-DQ haplotypes were handled as single units for association and clustering, since linkage in the cohort was strong. Among about 410 genotyped donors of the cohort, an average of approximately 220,000 unique TCR beta nucleotide sequences was sequenced per donor, of which about 19% were non-productive. The research as a whole found: A further reported finding was that TCR beta sequences accurately predicted the HLA-A and HLA-B alleles for most subjects in the first cohort. The authors suggested that the approach could potentially be extended to other disease states and immunological phenotypes. A later analysis associated 17,000 or so TCR beta sequences with specific HLA alleles at a false discovery rate of 0.05. Most TCR sequences were seen in very few donors, while some public TCRs were found in many individuals. In both the original and validation cohorts, the classifier was reported to diagnose cytomegalovirus status with high specificity and sensitivity. The only immune exposure information available for the cohort was CMV serostatus. According to a later analysis, TCR association rates differed among HLA loci, with DRB1 alleles showing the most associated TCRs and HLA-C alleles showing the fewest. A later analysis reported that several top co-occurrence clusters appeared linked to parvovirus B19, influenza, CMV and Epstein-Barr virus. A cluster of highly shared sequence variants was judged likely to represent a technical artifact of the sequencing pipeline. According to a later genetic analysis, donors in an Asian-associated ancestry cluster had fewer N-insertions in productive TCRs than the roughly 670-donor mean. Correlated functional status among segregating V segments might be attributable to linkage disequilibrium, but an unknown experimental factor could not be ruled out. Because HLA typing was unavailable for some donors at each locus, only the typed subset was used in association tests. Strong co-occurrence of HLA alleles, especially DR and DQ, made assigning TCR associations to individual alleles difficult. A later genetic analysis associated a missense DCLRE1C variant with V-gene and J-gene trimming of TCR beta chains, and an independent cohort replicated the association. Most CMV-associated TCR beta chains appeared to be HLA-restricted in a later analysis, and the HLA associations seemed to be driven largely by CMV exposure. In the study, around 150 TCR beta chains were listed as associated with cytomegalovirus. This cohort had only TCR beta chains sequenced, and the lack of alpha or paired-chain data limited which features could be detected. Some IMGT-functional V segments, including TRBV6-2 and TRBV6-3, could not be told apart with the 87-base-pair reads, so those segments were excluded. Three of the identified cytomegalovirus-associated TCR beta chains were confirmed in vitro to be specific for cytomegalovirus antigens. An earlier analysis of approximately 500 of the donors showed that most TCR beta V segments appeared in productive rearrangements either about 90% or about 30% of the time, which broadly matched IMGT annotations. A later analysis found that HLA-associated TCR beta chains were more clonally expanded and had lower generation probabilities than equally common non-associated chains. Roughly uniform sequencing depth across donors was assumed in presence/absence analyses, although this assumption may not hold. The earlier analysis of approximately 540 of the donors excluded approximately 15 rarely observed V segments, including chromosome 9 orphons, because counts were too low.

A remark on this clone: Which antigen it targets is not known. No qualities accompany the bases; no much larger clone lies one base away.

The cohort comprised more than 550 healthy bone marrow donors. Cohort members were all nominally healthy when sampled, although unrecorded immune exposures were likely present. The donor was CMV seronegative and was included in the group of 352 seronegative cohort members. Every donor gave a peripheral blood sample, and the peripheral blood mononuclear cells from that sample were used for TCR beta sequencing. Genomic DNA was extracted from the blood cell samples with the Qiagen DNeasy Blood Extraction Kit. There are 15 amino acids in the CDR3, from cysteine to phenylalanine inclusive. The CDR3 DNA has 45 bases and is translated from base 1. The germline V gene (reference sequence) sets CDR1 to SEHNR and CDR2 to FQNEAQ. The germline V end is reduced by 4 bases and the J end by 0 bases; junction bases left unmatched: 2. The library was made by the immunoSEQ multiplex PCR assay. For the multiplex PCR, a mixture combining 60 forward primers for TCR Vbeta segments and 13 reverse primers for TCR Jbeta segments was used. A multiplex PCR assay on genomic DNA amplified the CDR3 region of rearranged TCR beta genes. The Illumina HiSeq System was used to sequence the amplified TCR beta libraries as 87-base-pair reads. The study's processing was this. In a later analysis, tens of millions of unique TCR beta chains were counted across the roughly 700 repertoires, and about 10 million of these chains were shared by at least two donors. To remove PCR and sequencing errors, raw reads were error-corrected and collapsed into unique sequences using a nearest-neighbor algorithm that merged closely related sequences. V, D and J gene segments were assigned by aligning CDR3 sequences to IMGT reference sequences. For a sequence to be retained, a match of at least six nucleotides was required to both a V gene segment and a J gene segment. A rearrangement counted as productive if the CDR3 had no stop codons and remained in frame with V and J, and every other rearrangement counted as non-productive. Following IMGT convention, CDR3 was defined as the stretch from the second conserved V-encoded cysteine up to the conserved J-encoded phenylalanine. The earlier analysis of 587 of the donors excluded sequences that lacked an unambiguous match to a single V gene segment. In an earlier analysis of several hundred of the donors, a V segment was called functional when productive rearrangements were above 56.7%, and segregating when the standard deviation between donors exceeded 5%. A statistical classification framework was developed to diagnose cytomegalovirus status using the catalog of TCR beta chain sequences. In a later analysis, TCR nucleotide sequences were compared against IMGT/GENE-DB human TR gene sequences so that V and J genes could be assigned. Using the TCRdist pipeline, a later analysis assigned CDR3 sequences along with most-parsimonious VDJ recombination scenarios. In a later analysis, each TCR beta chain was defined by its CDR3 amino acid sequence together with its V-gene family, and reads lacking a unique V-gene family were excluded. As a way to deal with suspected cross-contamination and a sequencing artifact, a later analysis dropped hundreds of nucleotide sequences that were highly shared and had low generation probability. For each public chain, a later analysis derived a clonal expansion index from normalized ranks of inferred template counts within each repertoire. In a later analysis, generation probabilities were computed with a VDJ recombination model fitted to out-of-frame rearrangements, and the resulting probabilities were checked against IGoR. In a later analysis, hypergeometric tests were used to score TCR-TCR, TCR-HLA and TCR-CMV co-occurrence, with a repertoire-size bias correction applied to TCR pairs. A later analysis estimated false discovery rates by permuting HLA or CMV assignments 20 times. A later analysis grouped co-occurring TCRs with DBSCAN, adding TCRdist sequence similarity when clustering within HLA-allele-positive subsets. Repertoires with fewer than 30,000 or more than 120,000 public chains were left out of co-occurrence clustering, as were about 5 repertoires with anomalous nucleotide sharing. In TCRdb, the immuneACCESS table is reduced to in-frame sequences with V and J assigned. These tables do not hold every clone; where another copy was compared, an unresolved V gene accounts for under half, and the others remain unexplained. The V and J calls and the clone size are those of that table, but D and trimming were determined from the DNA. This sample comprises some 120,000 clones, 9% to 10% of them detected only once. The top ten clonotypes cover less than 4% of the sample.

The receptor's source is a man aged 30 to 39 in good health and CMV-seronegative. The sequence links TRBV7-9 to TRBJ1-4; the junction holds 7 bases that match TRBD1. Sequencing was done on a sample of PBMCs. The nucleotides read TGTGCCAGCAGCTCACAGGGGCCAACTAATGAAAAACTGTTTTTT. This sequence encodes CASSSQGPTNEKLFF.